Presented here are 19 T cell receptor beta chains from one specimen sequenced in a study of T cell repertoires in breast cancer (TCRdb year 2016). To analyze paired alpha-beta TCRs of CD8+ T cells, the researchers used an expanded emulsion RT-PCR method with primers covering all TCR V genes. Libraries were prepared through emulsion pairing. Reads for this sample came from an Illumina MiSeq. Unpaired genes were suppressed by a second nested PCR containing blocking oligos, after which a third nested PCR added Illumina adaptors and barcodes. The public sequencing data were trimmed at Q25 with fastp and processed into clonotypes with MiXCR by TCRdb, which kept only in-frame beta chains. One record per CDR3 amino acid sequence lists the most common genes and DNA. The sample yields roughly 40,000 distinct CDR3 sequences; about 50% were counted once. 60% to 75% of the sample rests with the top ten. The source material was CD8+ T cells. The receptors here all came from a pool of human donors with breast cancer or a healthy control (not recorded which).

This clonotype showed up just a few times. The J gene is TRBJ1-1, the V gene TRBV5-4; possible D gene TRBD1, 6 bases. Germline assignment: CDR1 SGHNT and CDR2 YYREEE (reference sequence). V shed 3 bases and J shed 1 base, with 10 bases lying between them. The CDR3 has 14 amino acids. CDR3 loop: CASSSPGENTEAFF. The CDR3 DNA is TGTGCCAGCAGCTCCCCAGGGGAGAACACTGAAGCTTTCTTT.

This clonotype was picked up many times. CDR3: CASSPGGGSNQPQHF. CDR3 in DNA: TGTGCCAGCAGCCCGGGGGGGGGAAGCAATCAGCCCCAGCATTTT. This rearrangement joins TRBV6-1 to TRBJ1-5; D possibly corresponds to TRBD1 (5 bases). The CDR3 spans 15 residues. Trimming took off 6 bases at V and 1 base at J, with 13 bases between the two ends. The germline gives CDR1 MNHNS, CDR2 SASEGT.

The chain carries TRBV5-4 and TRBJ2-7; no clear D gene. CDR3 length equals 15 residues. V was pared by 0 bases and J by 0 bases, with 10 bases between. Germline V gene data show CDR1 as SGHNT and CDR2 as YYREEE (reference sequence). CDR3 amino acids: CASSLESVSSYEQYF. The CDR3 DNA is TGTGCCAGCAGCTTGGAATCAGTCAGCTCCTACGAGCAGTACTTC.

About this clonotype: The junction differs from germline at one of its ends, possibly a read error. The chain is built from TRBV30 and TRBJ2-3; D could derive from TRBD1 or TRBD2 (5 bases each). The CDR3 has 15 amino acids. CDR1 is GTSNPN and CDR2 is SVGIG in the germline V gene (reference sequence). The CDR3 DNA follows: TGTGCCTGGAGTGTTGGACTGCCTCGCACAGGTACGCAGTATTTT. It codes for CAWSVGLPRTGTQYF.

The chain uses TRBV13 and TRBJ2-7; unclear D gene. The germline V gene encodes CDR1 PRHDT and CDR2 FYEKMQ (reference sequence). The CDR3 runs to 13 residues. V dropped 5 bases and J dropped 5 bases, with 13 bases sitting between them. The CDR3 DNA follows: TGTGCCAGCAGCGACCGGGCTCCCAACGAGCAGTACTTC. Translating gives CASSDRAPNEQYF.

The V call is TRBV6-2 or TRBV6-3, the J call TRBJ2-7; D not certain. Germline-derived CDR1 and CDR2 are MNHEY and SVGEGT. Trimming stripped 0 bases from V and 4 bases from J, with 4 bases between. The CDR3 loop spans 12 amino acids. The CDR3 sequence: CASSYSNYEQYF. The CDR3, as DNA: TGTGCCAGCAGTTACTCGAATTACGAGCAGTACTTC.

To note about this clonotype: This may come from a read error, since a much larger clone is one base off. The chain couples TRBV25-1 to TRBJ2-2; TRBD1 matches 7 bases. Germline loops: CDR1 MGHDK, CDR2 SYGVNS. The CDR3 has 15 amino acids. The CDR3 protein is CASRKTGTNTGDLFF. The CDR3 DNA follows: TGTGCCAGCAGGAAGACAGGGACGAACACCGGGGATCTGTTTTTT.

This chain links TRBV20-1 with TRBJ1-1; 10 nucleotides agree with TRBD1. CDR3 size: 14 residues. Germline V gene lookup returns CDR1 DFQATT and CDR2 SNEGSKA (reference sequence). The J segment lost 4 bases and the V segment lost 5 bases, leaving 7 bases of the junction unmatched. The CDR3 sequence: CSAPDRTGGTEAFF. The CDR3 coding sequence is TGCAGTGCTCCGGACAGGACAGGGGGCACTGAAGCTTTCTTT.

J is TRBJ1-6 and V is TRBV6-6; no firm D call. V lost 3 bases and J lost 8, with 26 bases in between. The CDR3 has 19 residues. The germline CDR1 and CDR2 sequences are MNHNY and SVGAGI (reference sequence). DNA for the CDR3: TGTGCCAGCAGTTATGAGGACTACCGATATTCCGTTGTGGATTCACCCCTCCACTTT. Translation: CASSYEDYRYSVVDSPLHF.

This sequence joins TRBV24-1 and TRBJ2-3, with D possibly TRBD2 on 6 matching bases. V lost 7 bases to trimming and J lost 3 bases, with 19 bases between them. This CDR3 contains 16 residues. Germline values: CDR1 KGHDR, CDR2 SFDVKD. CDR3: CATSRLGEEGTDTQYF. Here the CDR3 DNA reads TGTGCCACCAGCCGCCTGGGGGAGGAGGGGACAGATACGCAGTATTTT.

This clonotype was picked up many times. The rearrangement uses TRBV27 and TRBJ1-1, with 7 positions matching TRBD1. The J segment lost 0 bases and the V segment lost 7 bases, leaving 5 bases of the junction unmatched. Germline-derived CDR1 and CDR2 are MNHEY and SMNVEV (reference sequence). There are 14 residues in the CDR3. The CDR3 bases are TGTGCCAGCACTAGGCAGGGGGTGAACACTGAAGCTTTCTTT. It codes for CASTRQGVNTEAFF.

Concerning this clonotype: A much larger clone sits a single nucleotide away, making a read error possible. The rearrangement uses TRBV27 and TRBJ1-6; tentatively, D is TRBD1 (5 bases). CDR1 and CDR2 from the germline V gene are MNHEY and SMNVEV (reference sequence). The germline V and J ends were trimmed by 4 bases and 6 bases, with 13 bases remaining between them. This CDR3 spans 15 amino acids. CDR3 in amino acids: CASSSAGVLNSPLHF. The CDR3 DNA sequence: TGTGCCAGCAGTTCCGCGGGGGTCCTTAATTCACCCCTCCACTTT.

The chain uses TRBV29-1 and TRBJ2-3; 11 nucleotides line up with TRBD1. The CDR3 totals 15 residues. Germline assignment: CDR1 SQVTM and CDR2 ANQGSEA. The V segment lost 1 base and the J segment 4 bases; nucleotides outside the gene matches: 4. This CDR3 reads CSVEGWDRGADTQYF. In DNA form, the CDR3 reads TGCAGCGTTGAAGGATGGGACAGGGGGGCAGATACGCAGTATTTT.

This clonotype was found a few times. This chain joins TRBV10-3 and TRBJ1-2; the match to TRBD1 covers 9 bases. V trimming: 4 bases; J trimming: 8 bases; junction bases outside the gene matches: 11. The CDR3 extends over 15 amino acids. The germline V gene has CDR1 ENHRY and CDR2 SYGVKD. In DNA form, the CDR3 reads TGTGCCATCAGTGTTTCCGGGACAGGGCTTTTAGGCTACACCTTC. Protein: CAISVSGTGLLGYTF.

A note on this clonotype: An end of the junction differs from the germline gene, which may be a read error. CDR3 coding DNA: TGTGCCAGCAGTACAGGGGGCACTAATGAAAAACAGTTTTTT. As protein: CASSTGGTNEKQFF. The V and J genes are TRBV5-4 and TRBJ1-4; 9 nucleotides match TRBD1. This CDR3 is 14 amino acids long. Germline assignment: CDR1 SGHNT and CDR2 YYREEE (reference sequence). Full variable domain (rest looked up from reference TRBV5-4 and TRBJ1-4): ETGVTQSPTHLIKTRGQQVTLRCSSQSGHNTVSWYQQALGQGPQFIFQYYREEENGRGNFPPRFSGLQFPNYSSELNVNALELDDSALYLCASSTGGTNEKQFFGSGTQLSVL.

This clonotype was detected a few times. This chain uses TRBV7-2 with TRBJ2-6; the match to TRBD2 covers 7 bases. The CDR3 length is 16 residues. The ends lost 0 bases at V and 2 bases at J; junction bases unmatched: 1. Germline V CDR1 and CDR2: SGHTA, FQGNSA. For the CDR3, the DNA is TGTGCCAGCAGCTTAGCGGGGAGGGCTGGGGCCAACGTCCTGACTTTC. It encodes CASSLAGRAGANVLTF.

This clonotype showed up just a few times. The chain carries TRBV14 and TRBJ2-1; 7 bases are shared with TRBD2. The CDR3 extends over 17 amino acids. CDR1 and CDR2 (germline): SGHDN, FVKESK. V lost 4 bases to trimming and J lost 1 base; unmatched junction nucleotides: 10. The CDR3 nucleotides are TGTGCCAGCAGCCCGCCGGCGGGGGTTTGGTCCTACAATGAGCAGTTCTTC. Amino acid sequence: CASSPPAGVWSYNEQFF. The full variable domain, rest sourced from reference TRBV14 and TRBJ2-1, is EAGVTQFPSHSVIEKGQTVTLRCDPISGHDNLYWYRRVMGKEIKFLLHFVKESKQDESGMPNNRFLAERTGGTYSTLKVQPAELEDSGVYFCASSPPAGVWSYNEQFFGPGTRLTVL.

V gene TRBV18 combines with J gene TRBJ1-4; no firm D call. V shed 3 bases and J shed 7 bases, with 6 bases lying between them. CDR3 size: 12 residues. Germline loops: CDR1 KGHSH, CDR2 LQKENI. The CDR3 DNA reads TGTGCCAGCTCACCGACGAGTGAAAAACTGTTTTTT. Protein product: CASSPTSEKLFF.

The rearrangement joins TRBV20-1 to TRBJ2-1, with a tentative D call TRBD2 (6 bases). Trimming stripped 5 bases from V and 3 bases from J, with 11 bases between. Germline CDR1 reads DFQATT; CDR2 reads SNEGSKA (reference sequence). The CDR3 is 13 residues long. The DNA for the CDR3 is TGCAGTGCTCCTGGGACTGTCTACAATGAGCAGTTCTTC. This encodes CSAPGTVYNEQFF.